Presented here are 30 T cell receptor beta chains from one specimen sequenced in a study of radiotherapy plus CTLA-4 blockade in lung cancer. Some clones are missing from TCRdb's copy, which holds only in-frame ones; the method was immunoSEQ multiplex PCR. The sample has tens of thousands of clones, approximately 76% seen once; the top ten hold 11%. The sequencing here drew on peripheral blood, taken from a patient treated with radiotherapy plus ipilimumab. These TCRs come from a human donor with non-small cell lung cancer who had stable disease on radiotherapy plus ipilimumab.

The chain uses TRBV9 and TRBJ1-1; possibly TRBD1 for D (5 bases). This CDR3 contains 13 residues. The germline V gene has CDR1 SGDLS and CDR2 YYNGEE. V lost 0 bases and J 4 bases, leaving 7 bases between the germline ends. The CDR3: CASSVVGVTEAFF. Here the CDR3 DNA reads TGTGCCAGCAGCGTAGTGGGGGTCACTGAAGCTTTCTTT.

The V gene is TRBV7-8, the J gene TRBJ2-1; the match to TRBD1 covers 9 bases. The V and J ends lost 1 base and 7 bases, in that order; junction bases with no gene match: 5. Germline V CDR1 and CDR2: SGHVS, FQNEAQ. The CDR3 has 15 amino acids. CDR3 sequence: CASSLGGQGYNEQFF. CDR3 bases: TGTGCCAGCAGCTTAGGGGGACAGGGTTATAATGAGCAGTTCTTC.

The rearrangement links TRBV30 to TRBJ1-5, with 7 bases that match TRBD1. V trimming: 3 bases; J trimming: 0 bases; junction bases outside the gene matches: 8. The CDR3 is made up of 16 amino acids. CDR1 and CDR2 from the germline V gene are GTSNPN and SVGIG (reference sequence). CDR3 residues: CAWRNKGTDSNQPQHF. The CDR3 nucleotides are TGTGCCTGGAGGAATAAAGGGACAGATAGCAATCAGCCCCAGCATTTT.

The rearrangement joins TRBV7-2 to TRBJ1-2; maybe TRBD1 (6 bases). The V gene's germline CDR1 is SGHTA and CDR2 FQGNSA. The CDR3 runs to 13 residues. Trimming left V 1 base short and J 7 bases short, with 10 bases between. CDR3 in DNA: TGTGCCAGCAGCTTAGACAGGGAGTCTGGCTACACCTTC. The encoded protein is CASSLDRESGYTF.

The chain recombines TRBV5-1 with TRBJ1-1; no clear D gene. V dropped 3 bases and J dropped 7 bases, with 13 bases sitting between them. Germline-derived CDR1 and CDR2 are SGHRS and YFSETQ. This CDR3 is built from 13 residues. CDR3 protein: CASSSLAGGEAFF. In DNA form, the CDR3 reads TGCGCCAGCAGCTCTCTGGCAGGCGGTGAAGCTTTCTTT.

Here the CDR3 DNA reads TGTGCCATCAGTGTCCAGGGATACTATGGCTACACCTTC. It encodes CAISVQGYYGYTF. The J gene is TRBJ1-2, the V gene TRBV10-3; D may be TRBD1 (5 bases). Trimming took 4 bases from V and 3 from J, leaving 9 bases between them. Germline lookup yields CDR1 ENHRY and CDR2 SYGVKD. The CDR3 has 13 amino acids.

V gene TRBV5-1 combines with J gene TRBJ2-3; D might be TRBD1 or TRBD2, each matching 5 bases. V was trimmed by 5 bases and J by 0 bases, leaving 16 bases between them. The CDR3 loop spans 16 amino acids. From germline, CDR1 is SGHRS and CDR2 YFSETQ. CDR3 sequence (DNA): TGCGCCAGCAGATTTACAGGAGGTACTAGCACAGATACGCAGTATTTT. Translating gives CASRFTGGTSTDTQYF.

In this sample, this clone turned up once. This sequence joins TRBV6-1 and TRBJ2-7; 7 nucleotides align to TRBD1. Germline trimming cut 4 bases from V and 1 base from J; bases unmatched to any gene: 7. Germline V CDR1 and CDR2: MNHNS, SASEGT. CDR3 length: 15 amino acids. The CDR3 nucleotides read TGTGCCAGCAGTGCACGACAGGGAAATTCCTACGAGCAGTACGTC. Translation: CASSARQGNSYEQYV.

This clone was picked up a small number of times. J is TRBJ2-7 and V is TRBV6-1; D not certain. Germline V gene sequence: CDR1 MNHNS, CDR2 SASEGT. The V end lost 9 bases, the J end lost 3 bases, and 12 bases lay between the germline ends. The CDR3 spans 12 residues. As DNA, the CDR3 is TGTGCCAGTCTAAGTCCACTCTACGAGCAGTACTTC. This encodes CASLSPLYEQYF.

The chain uses TRBV7-3 and TRBJ2-1; 8 positions match TRBD1. CDR1 is SGHTA and CDR2 is FQGTGA in the germline V gene. V shed 5 bases and J 3 bases; nucleotides not matched to a gene: 6. This CDR3 has 15 amino acids. The CDR3 DNA sequence: TGTGCCAGCAGCAGTGGACAGGGTAACTACAATGAGCAGTTCTTC. Protein sequence: CASSSGQGNYNEQFF. Supplemented by reference TRBV7-3 and TRBJ2-1, the full variable domain reads GAGVSQTPSNKVTEKGKYVELRCDPISGHTALYWYRQSLGQGPEFLIYFQGTGAADDSGLPNDRFFAVRPEGSVSTLKIQRTERGDSAVYLCASSSGQGNYNEQFFGPGTRLTVL.

For this clone: Other DNA sequences of this sample code for an identical CDR3. The chain recombines TRBV5-4 with TRBJ1-1, with D possibly TRBD1 on 6 matching bases. The V end lost 8 bases, the J end lost 2 bases, and 13 bases lay between the germline ends. This CDR3 comprises 13 residues. Looked up from germline, CDR1 is SGHNT and CDR2 is YYREEE (reference sequence). The CDR3, as DNA: TGTGCCAGTGGCGGGGGGCCTAACACTGAAGCTTTCTTT. Translated, it gives CASGGGPNTEAFF.

The rearrangement joins TRBV10-2 to TRBJ2-7, with no clear D. This CDR3 has 11 amino acids. Germline V gene data show CDR1 as WSHSY and CDR2 as SAAADI. Trimming cost V 3 bases and J 2 bases, with 2 bases left between them. The CDR3 is CASSDAYEQYF. In DNA form, the CDR3 reads TGCGCCAGCAGTGACGCCTACGAGCAGTACTTC.

V gene TRBV9 combines with J gene TRBJ1-6; 7 bases are a match to TRBD1. The length of the CDR3 is 16 residues. Germline V gene sequence: CDR1 SGDLS, CDR2 YYNGEE. The junction had 7 bases not matched to a gene; V was cut back by 3 bases and J by 4 bases. This CDR3 reads CASSAAAGQYNSPLHF. CDR3 coding DNA: TGTGCCAGCAGCGCCGCCGCGGGACAGTATAATTCACCCCTCCACTTT. Full variable domain (missing parts from reference TRBV9 and TRBJ1-6): DSGVTQTPKHLITATGQRVTLRCSPRSGDLSVYWYQQSLDQGLQFLIQYYNGEERAKGNILERFSAQQFPDLHSELNLSSLELGDSALYFCASSAAAGQYNSPLHFGNGTRLTVT.

In this sample, this clone turned up once. The rearrangement joins TRBV19 to TRBJ2-3; maybe TRBD1 (5 bases). This CDR3 contains 13 residues. CDR1 is LNHDA and CDR2 is SQIVND in the germline V gene (reference sequence). Trimming pared 10 bases from V and 3 bases from J, leaving 14 bases between. CDR3 sequence reads: CATRVGTTDTQYF. The DNA for the CDR3 is TGTGCCACCAGGGTGGGCACTACAGATACGCAGTATTTT.

The J gene is TRBJ1-2, the V gene TRBV29-1, with D uncertain. The V and J ends lost 1 base and 4 bases respectively, with 25 bases between them. This CDR3 has 18 amino acids. CDR1 and CDR2 from the germline V gene are SQVTM and ANQGSEA. CDR3 nucleotide sequence: TGCAGCGTTGAAGGGCTTTTGGGCAGACTAGCCAAATTCTATGGCTACACCTTC. Translation: CSVEGLLGRLAKFYGYTF.

The CDR3 here is CASSEVQGSSPLHF. CDR3 sequence (DNA): TGTGCCAGCAGTGAAGTTCAGGGGAGTTCACCCCTCCACTTT. This chain links TRBV6-1 with TRBJ1-6; a possible D gene is TRBD1 (6 bases). Germline V gives CDR1 MNHNS, CDR2 SASEGT. The CDR3 has 14 amino acids. V was shortened by 1 base and J by 9 bases, with 10 bases between the two germline ends.

The chain is built from TRBV18 and TRBJ2-1; D possibly corresponds to TRBD1 (6 bases). Deletions cut 4 bases from V and 1 base from J, with 11 bases between. CDR3 length: 15 residues. Germline values: CDR1 KGHSH, CDR2 LQKENI. The CDR3 DNA reads TGTGCCAGCTCACTCCGACAGGTATCCTACAATGAGCAGTTCTTC. It specifies CASSLRQVSYNEQFF.

This chain uses TRBV7-7 with TRBJ1-1, with 7 positions matching TRBD1. Germline assignment: CDR1 SSHAT and CDR2 FNYEAQ (reference sequence). There are 13 residues in the CDR3. Trimming removed 2 bases from V and 5 bases from J; junction bases left unmatched: 2. CDR3 bases: TGTGCCAGCAGCTTACAACAGGGGACTGAAGCTTTCTTT. It encodes CASSLQQGTEAFF.

V usage is TRBV28 and J usage is TRBJ1-1, with no clear D. This CDR3 comprises 14 residues. Trimming shortened V by 5 bases and J by 4 bases, and 14 bases separated the two germline ends. The germline V gene encodes CDR1 MDHEN and CDR2 SYDVKM. The CDR3 sequence is CASSLVTGSTEAFF. The CDR3, as DNA: TGTGCCAGCAGTCTCGTGACTGGGAGCACTGAAGCTTTCTTT.

V usage is TRBV9 and J usage is TRBJ1-1; D is ambiguous. CDR1 and CDR2 (germline): SGDLS, YYNGEE. The CDR3 runs 13 residues. The V end was cut by 2 bases, the J end by 0 bases, with 5 bases between. This chain's CDR3 is CASSVQVNTEAFF. CDR3 DNA: TGTGCCAGCAGCGTTCAGGTGAACACTGAAGCTTTCTTT.

The gene calls are TRBV4-1 and TRBJ1-6; the D is unclear. In germline, CDR1 is MGHRA, CDR2 YSYEKL. The CDR3 totals 14 residues. Between the trimmed V and J ends, which lost 5 bases and 8 bases, there was a span of 13 bases. CDR3 DNA: TGCGCCAGCAGCGTAGGGATTACTTATTCACCCCTCCACTTT. Its translation: CASSVGITYSPLHF.

The chain carries TRBV9 and TRBJ1-4; weak D call: TRBD1 (5 bases). CDR1 is SGDLS and CDR2 is YYNGEE in the germline V gene. There are 16 residues in the CDR3. V was cut by 4 bases and J by 0 bases, with 13 bases left in between. The chain's CDR3 is CASSPTTAATNEKLFF. CDR3 bases: TGTGCCAGCAGCCCTACGACAGCTGCAACTAATGAAAAACTGTTTTTT.

The rearrangement joins TRBV6-6 to TRBJ1-6, with D hard to call. Germline CDR1 MNHNY, CDR2 SVGAGI (reference sequence). The length of the CDR3 is 16 residues. V gave up 2 bases and J gave up 6 bases, with 14 bases separating them. The CDR3 DNA reads as TGTGCCAGCAGTTACCGGGTCCCCGGCGCTAATTCACCCCTCCACTTT. Protein sequence: CASSYRVPGANSPLHF.

V gene TRBV30 combines with J gene TRBJ2-1; TRBD2 matches at 8 bases. This CDR3 is 13 amino acids long. Germline values: CDR1 GTSNPN, CDR2 SVGIG (reference sequence). The junction had 6 bases not matched to a gene; V was cut back by 2 bases and J by 9 bases. DNA for the CDR3: TGTGCCTGGAGTTCGGGGGGGGTTGGTGAGCAGTTCTTC. Translating gives CAWSSGGVGEQFF.

The J gene is TRBJ1-5, the V gene TRBV7-2; tentative D call: TRBD1 (6 bases). Germline loops: CDR1 SGHTA, CDR2 FQGNSA. V was clipped by 0 bases and J by 5 bases, with 11 bases between them. The length of the CDR3 is 15 residues. The chain's CDR3 is CASSLALGGYQPQHF. The CDR3 region has the DNA TGTGCCAGCAGCTTAGCGCTAGGGGGTTATCAGCCCCAGCATTTT.

V is TRBV5-1 and J is TRBJ2-2; TRBD1 agrees at 8 bases. The CDR3 is made up of 14 amino acids. V lost 4 bases and J lost 3; bases outside the gene matches: 2. In germline, CDR1 is SGHRS, CDR2 YFSETQ. The CDR3 reads CASSMDRDTGELFF. In DNA form, the CDR3 reads TGCGCCAGCAGCATGGACAGGGACACCGGGGAGCTGTTTTTT.

The chain links TRBV18 to TRBJ2-3; D is perhaps TRBD2 (7 bases). CDR1 and CDR2 from the germline V gene are KGHSH and LQKENI. V was clipped by 1 base and J by 4 bases, with 18 bases between them. CDR3 length: 17 amino acids. The CDR3 DNA reads TGTGCCAGCTCACCACGCTTTATGGGGGGGGCTGCAGATACGCAGTATTTT. Encoded protein: CASSPRFMGGAADTQYF. Using reference TRBV18 and TRBJ2-3 for the parts outside the CDR3, the full variable domain is NAGVMQNPRHLVRRRGQEARLRCSPMKGHSHVYWYRQLPEEGLKFMVYLQKENIIDESGMPKERFSAEFPKEGPSILRIQQVVRGDSAAYFCASSPRFMGGAADTQYFGPGTRLTVL.

The gene calls are TRBV7-6 and TRBJ1-6; tentative D call: TRBD1 (6 bases). The germline V gene has CDR1 SGHVS and CDR2 FNYEAQ. This CDR3 has 15 residues. The germline V and J ends were trimmed by 1 base and 5 bases, with 9 bases remaining between them. The CDR3: CASSLGTEDNSPLHF. Here the CDR3 DNA reads TGTGCCAGCAGCTTAGGGACAGAAGATAATTCACCCCTCCACTTT.

J is TRBJ2-4 and V is TRBV5-1; TRBD2 is a possible D gene (6 bases). The CDR3 spans 16 residues. Germline lookup yields CDR1 SGHRS and CDR2 YFSETQ. Trimming stripped 0 bases from V and 1 base from J, with 11 bases between. The CDR3 DNA follows: TGCGCCAGCAGCTTGGAAGCGGGTTTTGCCAAAAACATTCAGTACTTC. Translation gives CASSLEAGFAKNIQYF. Variable domain in full (rest from reference TRBV5-1 and TRBJ2-4): KAGVTQTPRYLIKTRGQQVTLSCSPISGHRSVSWYQQTPGQGLQFLFEYFSETQRNKGNFPGRFSGRQFSNSRSEMNVSTLELGDSALYLCASSLEAGFAKNIQYFGAGTRLSVL.

In this sample, this clone turned up a few times. The J gene is TRBJ1-1, the V gene TRBV4-1; D gene ambiguous. The V gene's germline CDR1 is MGHRA and CDR2 YSYEKL. The V end was cut by 1 base, the J end by 3 bases, with 12 bases between. The CDR3 loop spans 15 amino acids. CDR3: CASSQGGHPYTEAFF. The CDR3 DNA reads as TGCGCCAGCAGCCAAGGTGGGCACCCGTACACTGAAGCTTTCTTT.